This T cell receptor (beta chain) is drawn from a study of blood T cell repertoires in COVID-19 (TCRdb year 2020). Notes on the research overall: Samples from collaborators originated in the United States, Italy and Spain and spanned both the acute and convalescent phases of COVID-19. The material from the prospective study consisted of cDNA or gDNA derived from T cells, B-cell-depleted T cells, or PBMCs. Subjects who had been exposed to COVID-19, were actively infected with it, or had recovered from it provided the deeply sampled blood TCRbeta repertoires that made up the dataset. A freely available public database, intended as a resource for researchers studying the immune response to SARS-CoV-2, is where the repertoires were released. The samples were drawn from the first 160 participants of the ongoing ImmuneRACE study and from 1,254 subjects provided by 6 global collaborators. Nearly every sample came with metadata listing a de-identified subject ID, COVID-19 status, age in years and sex. Where available, HLA class I and class II types were obtained from metadata supplied by the sample provider rather than from assay-based typing.

The immunoSEQ Assay, a bias-controlled multiplex PCR, was used to amplify TCRbeta CDR3 regions from genomic DNA. The published analysis was carried out like this. The number of nucleated cells in each sample was estimated from the amplification of reference gene primers within the assay. To quantify the absolute abundance of each unique TCRbeta CDR3 rearrangement, sequence reads were collapsed and filtered. For each sample, productive Simpson clonality was calculated by taking the square root of Simpson's diversity index across productive rearrangements. TCRdb took over this immuneACCESS table, retaining in-frame rearrangements with V and J assigned. Such tables are incomplete; in checked studies, under half of the missing clones stem from an unresolved V gene, and the remainder is unexplained. The V and J calls and clone size come from that table; D and trimming were worked out from the DNA. The sample includes a few hundred thousand clones, with roughly 85% observed a single time. Approximately 3.7% of the sample belongs to the ten largest clones.

This clone was picked up one time. Its antigen remains undetermined. No base quality information exists; no much larger clone differs at one position. The paper as a whole reports these results and caveats: How much clinical and demographic metadata was included differed by source and by participant, and the metadata was provided uncurated.

Measured from the cysteine to the phenylalanine, the CDR3 is 17 residues long. The only DNA kept is the CDR3, 51 bases in frame from the first base. Trimming leaves V shorter by 1 base and J shorter by 5 bases, with the junction holding 11 bases beyond the gene matches. CDR1 is given as MGHDK and CDR2 as SYGVNS, both from the germline V gene. Collaborating institutions collected whole blood in K2EDTA tubes following their own protocols. Collaborator samples were shipped for TCRbeta analysis as frozen whole blood, isolated PBMCs, or DNA extracted from either sample type. The V and J segments used are TRBV25-1 and TRBJ2-1; 7 central nucleotides agree with TRBD2. Sequencing was carried out using peripheral blood. The source of this sequence is a woman aged 18-29 years with acute or convalescent COVID-19. The CDR3 protein: CASSELGRVAEHNEQFF. The nucleotide sequence is given as TGTGCCAGCAGTGAATTGGGGAGGGTAGCGGAGCACAATGAGCAGTTCTTC.